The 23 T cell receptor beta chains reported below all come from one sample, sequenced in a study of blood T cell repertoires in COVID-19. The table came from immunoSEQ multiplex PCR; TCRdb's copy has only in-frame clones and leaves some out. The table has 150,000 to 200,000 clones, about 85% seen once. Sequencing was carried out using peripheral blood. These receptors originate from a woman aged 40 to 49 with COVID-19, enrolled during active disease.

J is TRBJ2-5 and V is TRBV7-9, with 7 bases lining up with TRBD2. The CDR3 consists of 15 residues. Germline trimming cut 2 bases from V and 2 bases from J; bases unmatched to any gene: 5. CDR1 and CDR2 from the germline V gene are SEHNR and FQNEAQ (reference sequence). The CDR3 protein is CASSLLSSGQETQYF. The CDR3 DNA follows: TGTGCCAGCAGCTTACTGTCTAGCGGACAAGAGACCCAGTACTTC.

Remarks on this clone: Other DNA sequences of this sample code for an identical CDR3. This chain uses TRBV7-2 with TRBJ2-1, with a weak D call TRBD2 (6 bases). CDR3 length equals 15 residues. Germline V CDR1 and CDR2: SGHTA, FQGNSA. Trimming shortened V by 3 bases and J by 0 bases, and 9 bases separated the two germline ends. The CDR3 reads CASSFRGSSYNEQFF. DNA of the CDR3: TGTGCCAGCAGCTTCCGGGGGAGCTCCTACAATGAGCAGTTCTTC.

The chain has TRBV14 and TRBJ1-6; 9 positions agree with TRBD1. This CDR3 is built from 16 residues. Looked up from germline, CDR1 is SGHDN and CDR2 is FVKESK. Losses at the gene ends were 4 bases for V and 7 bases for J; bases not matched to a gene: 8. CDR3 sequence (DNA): TGTGCCAGCAGCCTACGGACAGGGGCGTCCAATTCACCCCTCCACTTT. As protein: CASSLRTGASNSPLHF.

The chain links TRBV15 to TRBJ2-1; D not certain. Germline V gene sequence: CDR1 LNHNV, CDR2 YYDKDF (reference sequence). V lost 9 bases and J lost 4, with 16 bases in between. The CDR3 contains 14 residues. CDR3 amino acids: CATLSALGYNEQFF. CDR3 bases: TGTGCCACTTTGAGCGCCCTGGGTTACAATGAGCAGTTCTTC.

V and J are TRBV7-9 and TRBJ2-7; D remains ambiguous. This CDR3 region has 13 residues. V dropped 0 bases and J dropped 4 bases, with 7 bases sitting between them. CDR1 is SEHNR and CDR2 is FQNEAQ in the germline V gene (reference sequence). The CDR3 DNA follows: TGTGCCAGCAGCTTAGCCATTAGATACGAGCAGTACTTC. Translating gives CASSLAIRYEQYF.

Here the CDR3 DNA reads TGTGCCAGCAGCTCAGACAGGGACTATGGCTACACCTTC. Its translation is CASSSDRDYGYTF. The chain is built from TRBV7-9 and TRBJ1-2; TRBD1 matches 7 bases. Germline V gene lookup returns CDR1 SEHNR and CDR2 FQNEAQ (reference sequence). This CDR3 has 13 amino acids. V dropped 4 bases and J dropped 3; count of bases not matched to a gene: 2.

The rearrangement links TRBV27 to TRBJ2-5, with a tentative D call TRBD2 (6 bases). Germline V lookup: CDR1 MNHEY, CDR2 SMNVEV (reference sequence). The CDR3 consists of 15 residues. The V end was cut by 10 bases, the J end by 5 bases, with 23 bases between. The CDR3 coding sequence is TGTGCCACCTCATCCATGGCGAACCGGGAGGAGACCCAGTACTTC. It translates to CATSSMANREETQYF.

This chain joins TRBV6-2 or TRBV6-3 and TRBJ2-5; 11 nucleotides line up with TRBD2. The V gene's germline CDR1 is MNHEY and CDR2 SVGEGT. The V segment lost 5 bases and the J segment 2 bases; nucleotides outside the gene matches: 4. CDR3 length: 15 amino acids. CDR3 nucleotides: TGTGCCAGCAGTCGTTTAGCGGGGGGGCAAGAGACCCAGTACTTC. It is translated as CASSRLAGGQETQYF.

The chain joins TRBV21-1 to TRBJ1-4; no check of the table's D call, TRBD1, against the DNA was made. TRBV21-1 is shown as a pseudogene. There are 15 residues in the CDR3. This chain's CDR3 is CASSTTGAVGEKLFF. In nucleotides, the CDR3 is TGTGCCAGCAGCACTACAGGGGCGGTAGGGGAAAAACTGTTTTTT.

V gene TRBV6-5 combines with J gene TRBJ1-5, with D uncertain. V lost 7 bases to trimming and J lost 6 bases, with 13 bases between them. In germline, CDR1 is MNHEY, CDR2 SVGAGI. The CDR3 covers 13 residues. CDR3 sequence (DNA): TGTGCCAGCAACGAAGTCGTTAGTCAGCCCCAGCATTTT. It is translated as CASNEVVSQPQHF.

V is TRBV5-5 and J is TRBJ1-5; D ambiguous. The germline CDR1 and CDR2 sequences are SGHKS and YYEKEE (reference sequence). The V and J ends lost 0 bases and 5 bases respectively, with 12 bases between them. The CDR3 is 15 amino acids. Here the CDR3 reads CASSLVGREDQPQHF. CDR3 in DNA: TGTGCCAGCAGCTTGGTGGGTAGGGAGGATCAGCCCCAGCATTTT.

The CDR3 loop is CASSYVGQNYGYTF. The DNA for the CDR3 is TGTGCCAGCAGTTATGTCGGACAGAACTATGGCTACACCTTC. The chain recombines TRBV6-2 or TRBV6-3 with TRBJ1-2, with a tentative D call TRBD1 (6 bases). The ends were cut back, 3 bases at V and 2 bases at J, with 10 bases in the middle. CDR3 length: 14 amino acids. Germline CDR1 and CDR2: MNHEY and SVGEGT.

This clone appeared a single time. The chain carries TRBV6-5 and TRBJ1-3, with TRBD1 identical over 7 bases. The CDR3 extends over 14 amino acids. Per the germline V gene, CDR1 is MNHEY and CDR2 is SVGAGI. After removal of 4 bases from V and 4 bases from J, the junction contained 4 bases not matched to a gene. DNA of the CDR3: TGTGCCAGCAGTTCTAGGACAGGCGGAAACACCATATATTTT. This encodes CASSSRTGGNTIYF.

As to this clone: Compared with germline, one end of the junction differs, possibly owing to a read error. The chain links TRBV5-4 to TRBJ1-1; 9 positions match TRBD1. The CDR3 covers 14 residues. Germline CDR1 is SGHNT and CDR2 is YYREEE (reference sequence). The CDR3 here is CASRLDVTGGEAFF. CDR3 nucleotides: TGTGCCAGCAGGTTGGACGTAACAGGGGGCGAAGCTTTCTTT.

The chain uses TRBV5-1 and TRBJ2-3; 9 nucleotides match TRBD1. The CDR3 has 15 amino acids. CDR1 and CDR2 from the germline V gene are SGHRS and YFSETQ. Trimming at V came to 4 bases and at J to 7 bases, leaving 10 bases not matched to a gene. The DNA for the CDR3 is TGCGCCAGCAGCATGGGACAGGGTCGGGTAAATACGCAGTATTTT. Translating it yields CASSMGQGRVNTQYF.

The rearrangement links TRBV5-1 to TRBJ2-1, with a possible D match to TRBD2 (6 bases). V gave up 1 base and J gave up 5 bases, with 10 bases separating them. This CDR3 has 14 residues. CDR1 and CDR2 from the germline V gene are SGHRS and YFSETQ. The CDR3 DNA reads TGCGCCAGCAGCTTGAGCGGGCTCAACAATGAGCAGTTCTTC. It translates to CASSLSGLNNEQFF.

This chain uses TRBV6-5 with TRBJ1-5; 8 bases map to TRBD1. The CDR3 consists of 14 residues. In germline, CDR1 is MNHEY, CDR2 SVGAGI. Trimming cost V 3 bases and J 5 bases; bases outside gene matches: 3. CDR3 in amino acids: CASSYQGADQPQHF. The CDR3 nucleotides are TGTGCCAGCAGTTATCAGGGGGCCGATCAGCCCCAGCATTTT.

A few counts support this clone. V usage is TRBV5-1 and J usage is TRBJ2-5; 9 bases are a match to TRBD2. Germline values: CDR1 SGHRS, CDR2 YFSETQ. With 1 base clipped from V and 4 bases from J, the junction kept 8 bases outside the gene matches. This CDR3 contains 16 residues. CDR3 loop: CASSLSPAGGGETQYF. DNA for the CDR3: TGCGCCAGCAGCTTGAGCCCAGCGGGGGGCGGAGAGACCCAGTACTTC.

The DNA for the CDR3 is TGTGCCAGCAGCGGCCGACAGGGGGCGTCCGAGCAGTACTTC. Residues: CASSGRQGASEQYF. The chain has TRBV7-2 and TRBJ2-7; TRBD1 matches at 10 bases. V gave up 5 bases and J gave up 6 bases; unmatched junction bases: 7. The CDR3 runs to 14 residues. Germline V lookup: CDR1 SGHTA, CDR2 FQGNSA.

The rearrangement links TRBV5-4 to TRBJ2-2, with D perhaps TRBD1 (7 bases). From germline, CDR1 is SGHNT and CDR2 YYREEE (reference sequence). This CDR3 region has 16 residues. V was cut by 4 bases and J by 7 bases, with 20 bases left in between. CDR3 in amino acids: CASSPSRGRENGELFF. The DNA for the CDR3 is TGTGCCAGCAGCCCATCAAGGGGGCGGGAAAACGGGGAGCTGTTTTTT.

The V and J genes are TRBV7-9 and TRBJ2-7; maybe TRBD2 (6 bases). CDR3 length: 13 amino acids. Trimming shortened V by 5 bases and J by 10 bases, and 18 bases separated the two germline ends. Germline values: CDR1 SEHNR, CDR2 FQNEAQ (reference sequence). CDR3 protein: CASSPSEGDKQYF. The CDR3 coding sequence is TGTGCCAGCAGCCCCTCGGAGGGTGATAAACAGTACTTC.

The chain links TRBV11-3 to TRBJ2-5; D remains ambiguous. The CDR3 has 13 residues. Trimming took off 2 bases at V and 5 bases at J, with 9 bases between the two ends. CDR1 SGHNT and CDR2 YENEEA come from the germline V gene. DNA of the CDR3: TGTGCCAGCAGCTTAAGGATCGGGGAGACCCAGTACTTC. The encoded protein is CASSLRIGETQYF.

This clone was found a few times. The CDR3 DNA reads as TGTGCCAGCAGCTTGGAGGTCGACGGGGGTGAACAGTACTTC. It encodes CASSLEVDGGEQYF. The gene calls are TRBV5-4 and TRBJ2-7; tentatively, D is TRBD2 (6 bases). Per germline, CDR1 SGHNT and CDR2 YYREEE (reference sequence). V dropped 0 bases and J dropped 10 bases, with 17 bases sitting between them. The CDR3 has 14 residues.